A selection of T cell receptor beta chains follows, all from one sample in a study of control samples from healthy donors and cancer patients. Only in-frame clones appear in the TCRdb table, and some are missing; sequencing was by immunoSEQ multiplex PCR. The table has about 140,000 clones, roughly 88% seen once; the top ten hold around 1.6%. Sequencing used blood. These receptors originate from a man between 18 and 35 years old in good health. The CDR3 runs from the conserved cysteine through the conserved F or W. A D gene is named only where the DNA matches it firmly. Expanded clones are given a class, and other clones once, few, many or no size at all.

cdr3_aa: CASSPTTGGTGELFF; cdr3_nt: TGTGCCAGCTCACCGACGACAGGGGGCACCGGGGAGCTGTTTTTT; cdr3_length: 15; clone_size: -; d_call: TRBD1; v_call: TRBV18; j_call: TRBJ2-2
cdr3_aa: CASSLTGSGGNIQYF; cdr3_nt: TGTGCCAGCAGCTTAACAGGTAGCGGGGGAAACATTCAGTACTTC; cdr3_length: 15; clone_size: -; d_call: TRBD2; v_call: TRBV11-3; j_call: TRBJ2-4
cdr3_aa: CASSPNGGYGYTF; cdr3_nt: TGTGCCAGCAGCCCAAATGGAGGGTATGGCTACACCTTC; cdr3_length: 13; clone_size: -; d_call: -; v_call: TRBV4-2; j_call: TRBJ1-2
cdr3_aa: CASSYSYSNQPQHF; cdr3_nt: TGTGCCAGCAGTTACTCTTATAGCAATCAGCCCCAGCATTTT; cdr3_length: 14; clone_size: -; d_call: -; v_call: TRBV6-6; j_call: TRBJ1-5
cdr3_aa: CASSPVQRNTRRELFF; cdr3_nt: TGTGCCAGCAGCCCCGTCCAGAGAAACACGAGGCGGGAGCTGTTTTTT; cdr3_length: 16; clone_size: once; d_call: -; v_call: TRBV6-2/TRBV6-3; j_call: TRBJ2-2
cdr3_aa: CASSFAGDYEQYF; cdr3_nt: TGCGCCAGCAGCTTTGCCGGGGACTACGAGCAGTACTTC; cdr3_length: 13; clone_size: few; d_call: -; v_call: TRBV5-1; j_call: TRBJ2-7
cdr3_aa: CASSLGQGGTGELFF; cdr3_nt: TGTGCCAGCAGCCTGGGACAGGGAGGGACCGGGGAGCTGTTTTTT; cdr3_length: 15; clone_size: -; d_call: TRBD1; v_call: TRBV5-4; j_call: TRBJ2-2
cdr3_aa: CASSLRGSVSNSPLHF; cdr3_nt: TGTGCCAGCAGCTTACGCGGGTCGGTTTCGAATTCACCCCTCCACTTT; cdr3_length: 16; clone_size: -; d_call: -; v_call: TRBV7-2; j_call: TRBJ1-6
cdr3_aa: CASSGTGRANTEAFF; cdr3_nt: TGTGCCAGTAGCGGTACAGGCCGTGCGAACACTGAAGCTTTCTTT; cdr3_length: 15; clone_size: -; d_call: -; v_call: TRBV19; j_call: TRBJ1-1
cdr3_aa: CASSQEGSETQYF; cdr3_nt: TGCGCCAGCAGCCAAGAAGGGTCAGAGACCCAGTACTTC; cdr3_length: 13; clone_size: -; d_call: -; v_call: TRBV4-3; j_call: TRBJ2-5
cdr3_aa: CASSMRTGYTEAFF; cdr3_nt: TGTGCCAGTAGTATGAGGACCGGATACACTGAAGCTTTCTTT; cdr3_length: 14; clone_size: -; d_call: -; v_call: TRBV19; j_call: TRBJ1-1
cdr3_aa: CASSTRTRLFLNTGELFF; cdr3_nt: TGTGCCAGTAGTACCAGAACCAGACTGTTCCTGAACACCGGGGAGCTGTTTTTT; cdr3_length: 18; clone_size: -; d_call: -; v_call: TRBV19; j_call: TRBJ2-2
cdr3_aa: CASSRDRVQSGYTF; cdr3_nt: TGTGCCAGCAGCCGCGACAGGGTGCAATCTGGCTACACCTTC; cdr3_length: 14; clone_size: -; d_call: TRBD1; v_call: TRBV11-2; j_call: TRBJ1-2
cdr3_aa: CASSLDQETQYF; cdr3_nt: TGTGCCAGCAGCCTGGACCAAGAGACCCAGTACTTC; cdr3_length: 12; clone_size: once; d_call: -; v_call: TRBV7-9; j_call: TRBJ2-5
cdr3_aa: CASSIGTGNTEAFF; cdr3_nt: TGTGCCAGCAGCATCGGGACAGGGAACACTGAAGCTTTCTTT; cdr3_length: 14; clone_size: -; d_call: TRBD1; v_call: TRBV5-8; j_call: TRBJ1-1
cdr3_aa: CASKTWAGPGLNTEAFF; cdr3_nt: TGTGCCAGCAAAACGTGGGCAGGACCTGGCCTGAACACTGAAGCTTTCTTT; cdr3_length: 17; clone_size: -; d_call: -; v_call: TRBV5-6; j_call: TRBJ1-1
cdr3_aa: CASSGTNDNEQFF; cdr3_nt: TGTGCCAGCAGCGGGACCAATGACAATGAGCAGTTCTTC; cdr3_length: 13; clone_size: -; d_call: -; v_call: TRBV7-9; j_call: TRBJ2-1
cdr3_aa: CASSDGAGTYEQYF; cdr3_nt: TGTGCCAGCAGTGACGGGGCTGGGACCTACGAGCAGTACTTC; cdr3_length: 14; clone_size: -; d_call: -; v_call: TRBV6-4; j_call: TRBJ2-7
cdr3_aa: CASSPESLAYEQYF; cdr3_nt: TGTGCCAGCAGTCCGGAGTCCCTAGCCTACGAGCAGTACTTC; cdr3_length: 14; clone_size: -; d_call: -; v_call: TRBV27; j_call: TRBJ2-7
cdr3_aa: CATSRDGGVAPNEKLFF; cdr3_nt: TGTGCCACCAGCAGAGATGGGGGAGTGGCGCCTAATGAAAAACTGTTTTTT; cdr3_length: 17; clone_size: -; d_call: -; v_call: TRBV15; j_call: TRBJ1-4
cdr3_aa: CASSLEEDSSSYEQYF; cdr3_nt: TGTGCCAGCAGTTTAGAGGAGGACAGCAGCTCCTACGAGCAGTACTTC; cdr3_length: 16; clone_size: -; d_call: -; v_call: TRBV28; j_call: TRBJ2-7
cdr3_aa: CASSPPGLSHEQFF; cdr3_nt: TGTGCCAGCAGCCCTCCTGGTCTAAGTCATGAGCAGTTCTTC; cdr3_length: 14; clone_size: -; d_call: -; v_call: TRBV16; j_call: TRBJ2-1
cdr3_aa: CASSPTSGGAHEQFF; cdr3_nt: TGTGCCAGCAGTCCCACTAGCGGGGGGGCTCACGAGCAGTTCTTC; cdr3_length: 15; clone_size: few; d_call: TRBD2; v_call: TRBV6-4; j_call: TRBJ2-1
cdr3_aa: CASSSGTGGLNQPQHF; cdr3_nt: TGTGCCAGCAGCTCGGGGACAGGGGGGCTCAATCAGCCCCAGCATTTT; cdr3_length: 16; clone_size: -; d_call: TRBD1; v_call: TRBV7-8; j_call: TRBJ1-5
cdr3_aa: CASSWTSGGYEQYF; cdr3_nt: TGCGCCAGCAGCTGGACTAGCGGGGGATACGAGCAGTACTTC; cdr3_length: 14; clone_size: -; d_call: TRBD2; v_call: TRBV5-1; j_call: TRBJ2-7
cdr3_aa: CASGGGTLLSDTQYF; cdr3_nt: TGTGCCAGCGGCGGGGGAACCCTATTGTCAGATACGCAGTATTTT; cdr3_length: 15; clone_size: -; d_call: TRBD2; v_call: TRBV28; j_call: TRBJ2-3
cdr3_aa: CAWRGGTVNTEAFF; cdr3_nt: TGTGCCTGGAGGGGGGGGACAGTGAACACTGAAGCTTTCTTT; cdr3_length: 14; clone_size: -; d_call: TRBD1; v_call: TRBV30; j_call: TRBJ1-1
cdr3_aa: CASSPDFSYEQYF; cdr3_nt: TGTGCCAGCAGCCCGGACTTCTCCTACGAGCAGTACTTC; cdr3_length: 13; clone_size: -; d_call: -; v_call: TRBV16; j_call: TRBJ2-7
cdr3_aa: CASSFLTGTDTQYF; cdr3_nt: TGTGCCAGCAGCTTTTTAACAGGGACAGATACGCAGTATTTT; cdr3_length: 14; clone_size: -; d_call: -; v_call: TRBV5-5; j_call: TRBJ2-3